This TCR beta chain was captured by sequencing in a study of cytotoxic CD8 clonotypes in ibrutinib-treated CLL. Overall study context: Response samples were taken after a median roughly 12 months of treatment, range 6 to 36. Samples yielded averages of approximately 260,000 productive templates and about 100,000 productive rearrangements.

Trimming at V came to 1 base and at J to 8 bases, leaving 3 bases not matched to a gene. Germline CDR1 SGHDT, CDR2 YYEEEE. The CDR3 length is 14 residues. Study conclusions and caveats: Under therapy, public clonotypes either contracted or stayed stable, and they were uncommon.

As to this clone: The antigen is unknown.

Genomic DNA in an amount of approximately 2 micrograms was extracted from cryopreserved PBMCs and used for the preparation of TCR beta libraries. Libraries were prepared by immunoSEQ multiplex PCR; TCRdb keeps only in-frame clonotypes and omits some of them. The sample comprises over 120,000 clones, 70% to 90% of which are singletons, and about 7.6% rests with the top ten. Specimen: PBMCs, collected after 36 months of ibrutinib treatment. The sequence derives from a human donor with chronic lymphocytic leukemia. The chain is built from TRBV5-6 and TRBJ2-1; the match to TRBD2 covers 10 bases. The CDR3 spells CASSLTSGVYEQFF. CDR3 nucleotides: TGTGCCAGCAGCTTGACTAGCGGGGTGTATGAGCAGTTCTTC.